This TCR beta chain was sequenced during a study of blood T cells in healthy people across ages (dated by TCRdb to between 2014 and 2016). About the investigation overall: In model experiments, roughly one uniquely barcoded TCR beta cDNA molecule per two T cells was captured by template switching. The study measured age-related changes in TCR beta repertoire diversity using deep sequencing normalized with unique cDNA molecular identifiers. Two additional independent replicas of 1 million unique cDNA reads from the same blood draw were analyzed for two donors (one aged 18 to 30 and one aged 80 or older). The donors were split into four age groups: young (average roughly 15 years), middle-aged (over 35), aged (more than 60) and long-lived (under 90). To avoid experimental bias, donors of different ages were spread randomly across the sequencing lanes.

Library preparation used 5' RACE. Sequencing relied on an Illumina HiSeq 2500. A second PCR of roughly 6 to 12 cycles was performed with a sample-barcoded 5' primer and a J-beta primer mix. A unique molecular identifier was introduced onto each TCR beta cDNA molecule by a template-switch 5' adaptor carrying 12 random nucleotides. At least 2.5 million CDR3-containing paired-end reads were obtained from each sample. The Mint cDNA synthesis kit, primed by a TRBC-specific oligonucleotide, was used to synthesize first-strand cDNA from all RNA. Following uracil-DNA glycosylase treatment, all cDNA underwent a first 18-cycle PCR with the universal primers M1SS and BC2_uni_R. The published analysis was carried out like this. For normalization, 1 million high-quality reads were randomly selected from each sample, with every read carrying a distinct molecular identifier. Reads sharing molecular identifiers were discarded rather than binned into consensus sequences. MiTCR, set to a Q25 quality threshold and the strictest error-elimination algorithm, was used for CDR3 identification, clonotype clustering and error correction. A nonparametric unseen species model with Euler transformation was used to estimate a lower bound on total TCR beta diversity. Through fastp at Q25 and MiXCR, TCRdb rebuilt clones from the public reads, retaining in-frame beta chains. Rows matching on CDR3 protein sequence are summarized as one entry with the most common DNA and genes. TCRdb, not the original authors, processed these V and J calls. The sample records about 1.5 million distinct CDR3 sequences, approximately 43% of which are singletons. In total, the top ten clones hold just over 4% of the sample.

The donors were a few dozen Caucasian individuals from Russia, aged 6 to 90 years, who were systemically healthy. Each donor gave approximately 9.3 milliliters of peripheral blood, collected into EDTA-treated Vacutainer tubes. PBMCs were isolated by Ficoll-Paque density-gradient centrifugation, with at least 6 million obtained per sample. Total RNA, at least 6 micrograms per sample, was extracted from PBMCs with Trizol reagent. The percentages of naive CD45RAhigh/CD27high T cells were determined by flow cytometry on a PBMC aliquot from every donor. Overall study results and their limits: The percentage of naive T cells measured by flow cytometry correlated strongly with observed TCR beta diversity. Estimates of total diversity based on one million sequenced T cells were regarded as lower bounds and as underestimates. Compared with the aged group, the long-lived group had more naive CD4+ T cells, fewer expanded clones and increased TCR diversity, a pattern suggesting age selection. Conclusive comparison of naive and antigen-experienced compartments was prevented by the profiling of bulk unsorted PBMCs. Observed TCR beta diversity per million T cells fell roughly linearly with age, and a significant reduction was already apparent by age around 44. Donor CMV infection status was unknown, potentially confounding age-related changes in expanded clonotypes.

Notes on this clonotype: No antigen is known for it. Per-base quality was not reported, and no clone a single base away is much larger than it.

Reading the germline V gene (reference sequence) gives CDR1 DFQATT and CDR2 SNEGSKA. The CDR3, from cysteine to phenylalanine, totals 14 residues. The only DNA kept is the CDR3, 42 bases in frame from the first base. This chain is built from TRBV20-1 and TRBJ2-1; 7 central nucleotides agree with TRBD2. With the DNA end fitting TRBJ2-7 better, the J assignment may be wrong. This TCR came from a young woman in good health. Sample: blood. The DNA sequence is as follows: TGCAGTGCTAGTGTAGCGGGCTCCTACAATGAGCAGTACTTC. Its translation reads: CSASVAGSYNEQYF.